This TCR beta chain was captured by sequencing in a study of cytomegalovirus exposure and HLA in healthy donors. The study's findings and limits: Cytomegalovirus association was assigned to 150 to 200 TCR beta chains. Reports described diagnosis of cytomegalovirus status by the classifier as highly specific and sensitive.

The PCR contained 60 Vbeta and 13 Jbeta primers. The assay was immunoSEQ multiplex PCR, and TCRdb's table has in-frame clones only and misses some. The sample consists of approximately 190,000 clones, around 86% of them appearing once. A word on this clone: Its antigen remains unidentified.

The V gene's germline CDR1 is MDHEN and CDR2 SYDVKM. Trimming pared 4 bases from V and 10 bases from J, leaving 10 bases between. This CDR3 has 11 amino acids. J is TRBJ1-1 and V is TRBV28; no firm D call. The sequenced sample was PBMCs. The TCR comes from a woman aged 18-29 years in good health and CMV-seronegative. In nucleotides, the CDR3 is TGTGCCAGCAGTTCCAGTCTTGTAGCTTTCTTT. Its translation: CASSSSLVAFF. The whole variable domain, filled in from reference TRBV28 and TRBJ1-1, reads DVKVTQSSRYLVKRTGEKVFLECVQDMDHENMFWYRQDPGLGLRLIYFSYDVKMKEKGDIPEGYSVSREKKERFSLILESASTNQTSMYLCASSSSLVAFFGQGTRLTVV.